A single sample is the source of the 20 T cell receptor beta chains below, sequenced in a study of blood T cell repertoires in COVID-19. Sequenced by immunoSEQ multiplex PCR; TCRdb stores in-frame clones only, minus some. The sample has around 190,000 clones, roughly four fifths seen once. The material sequenced was peripheral blood. Receptors were obtained from a human donor in a cohort sampled during active COVID-19.

This chain connects TRBV5-4 to TRBJ1-2, with 7 positions matching TRBD1. The junction had 7 bases not matched to a gene; V was cut back by 4 bases and J by 1 base. This CDR3 region has 15 residues. Germline CDR1 reads SGHNT; CDR2 reads YYREEE (reference sequence). The CDR3 is CASSDRDASNYGYTF. CDR3 bases: TGTGCCAGCAGCGACAGGGACGCCAGTAACTATGGCTACACCTTC.

This rearrangement joins TRBV19 to TRBJ2-1, with TRBD1 matching over 9 bases. The ends lost 4 bases at V and 0 bases at J; junction bases unmatched: 4. The length of the CDR3 is 16 residues. In germline, CDR1 is LNHDA, CDR2 SQIVND (reference sequence). CDR3 protein: CASSTTDRGSYNEQFF. CDR3 coding DNA: TGTGCCAGTAGTACCACGGACAGGGGCTCCTACAATGAGCAGTTCTTC.

V gene TRBV5-1 combines with J gene TRBJ2-3, with 9 bases lining up with TRBD1. This CDR3 spans 15 amino acids. The ends lost 4 bases at V and 3 bases at J; junction bases unmatched: 6. Germline values: CDR1 SGHRS, CDR2 YFSETQ. Written as DNA, the CDR3 is TGCGCCAGCAGCCTCGAGGACAGGGGAACAGATACGCAGTATTTT. It is translated as CASSLEDRGTDTQYF. Full variable domain (remainder filled in from reference TRBV5-1 and TRBJ2-3): KAGVTQTPRYLIKTRGQQVTLSCSPISGHRSVSWYQQTPGQGLQFLFEYFSETQRNKGNFPGRFSGRQFSNSRSEMNVSTLELGDSALYLCASSLEDRGTDTQYFGPGTRLTVL.

V gene TRBV15 combines with J gene TRBJ2-7; possibly TRBD2 for D (5 bases). Trimming took 5 bases from V and 6 from J, leaving 20 bases between them. The CDR3 totals 15 residues. Germline values: CDR1 LNHNV, CDR2 YYDKDF (reference sequence). CDR3 sequence: CATSPPHSLSGEQYF. The CDR3 DNA reads as TGTGCCACCAGCCCTCCCCACAGCCTCAGCGGCGAGCAGTACTTC. Supplemented by reference TRBV15 and TRBJ2-7, the full variable domain reads DAMVIQNPRYQVTQFGKPVTLSCSQTLNHNVMYWYQQKSSQAPKLLFHYYDKDFNNEADTPDNFQSRRPNTSFCFLDIRSPGLGDTAMYLCATSPPHSLSGEQYFGPGTRLTVT.

The chain links TRBV6-5 to TRBJ1-5; 8 nucleotides match TRBD1. J gave up 5 bases and V 10 bases, and 4 bases lay outside the gene matches. Germline-derived CDR1 and CDR2 are MNHEY and SVGAGI. The CDR3 covers 12 residues. DNA for the CDR3: TGTGCCACCGGACAGGGCTATCAGCCCCAGCATTTT. Translation gives CATGQGYQPQHF.

This chain uses TRBV4-1 with TRBJ2-2; no clear D. Trimming cost V 2 bases and J 5 bases, with 9 bases left between them. Germline V CDR1 and CDR2: MGHRA, YSYEKL. The CDR3 runs to 14 residues. The CDR3 DNA is TGCGCCAGCAGCCAACCCCCGGTAACCGGGGAGCTGTTTTTT. Translated: CASSQPPVTGELFF.

This clone came up a few times. The chain is built from TRBV30 and TRBJ1-5; D uncertain. Germline values: CDR1 GTSNPN, CDR2 SVGIG (reference sequence). V lost 1 base and J lost 5, with 9 bases in between. The CDR3 covers 13 residues. The CDR3 protein is CAWSEEWDQPQHF. CDR3 bases: TGTGCCTGGAGTGAGGAGTGGGATCAGCCCCAGCATTTT.

The chain carries TRBV9 and TRBJ2-7; 9 nucleotides agree with TRBD1. Germline loops: CDR1 SGDLS, CDR2 YYNGEE. The CDR3 runs 15 residues. J gave up 4 bases and V 5 bases, and 10 bases lay outside the gene matches. The CDR3 nucleotides are TGTGCCAGCAGTCAAACAGGGGGCTCCTTGTACGAGCAGTACTTC. Its protein is CASSQTGGSLYEQYF. Full variable domain (remainder filled in from reference TRBV9 and TRBJ2-7): DSGVTQTPKHLITATGQRVTLRCSPRSGDLSVYWYQQSLDQGLQFLIQYYNGEERAKGNILERFSAQQFPDLHSELNLSSLELGDSALYFCASSQTGGSLYEQYFGPGTRLTVT.

The chain joins TRBV12-5 to TRBJ2-1; TRBD1 aligns across 8 bases. Germline-derived CDR1 and CDR2 are LGHNT and FRNRAP. V lost 2 bases, J lost 6 bases, and 6 bases stayed unmatched. CDR3 length: 15 amino acids. CDR3 DNA: TGTGCTAGTGGTTTGAGTCAGGGGGCCGTCAATGAGCAGTTCTTC. Translating it yields CASGLSQGAVNEQFF.

The rearrangement joins TRBV19 to TRBJ1-1; D possibly corresponds to TRBD1 (6 bases). Germline V gives CDR1 LNHDA, CDR2 SQIVND (reference sequence). The V end was cut by 6 bases, the J end by 3 bases, with 11 bases between. The CDR3 loop spans 13 amino acids. The CDR3 protein is CASSVGQHTEAFF. CDR3 DNA sequence: TGTGCCAGTAGCGTTGGACAGCACACTGAAGCTTTCTTT. Full variable domain (remainder filled in from reference TRBV19 and TRBJ1-1): DGGITQSPKYLFRKEGQNVTLSCEQNLNHDAMYWYRQDPGQGLRLIYYSQIVNDFQKGDIAEGYSVSREKKESFPLTVTSAQKNPTAFYLCASSVGQHTEAFFGQGTRLTVV.

The chain combines TRBV5-1 with TRBJ2-7; D may be TRBD2 (5 bases). The ends were cut back, 0 bases at V and 2 bases at J, with 12 bases in the middle. Germline CDR1 SGHRS, CDR2 YFSETQ. The CDR3 consists of 15 residues. The CDR3 coding sequence is TGCGCCAGCAGCTTGGGGACTGGGCTCACCTACGAGCAGTACTTC. Translating it yields CASSLGTGLTYEQYF.

The chain employs TRBV27 and TRBJ2-1, with 8 bases fitting TRBD2. Unmatched junction bases numbered 8, after V lost 0 bases and J lost 4 bases. CDR1 and CDR2 (germline): MNHEY, SMNVEV (reference sequence). The CDR3 runs 17 residues. DNA of the CDR3: TGTGCCAGCAGTTTATCGGGCGCGGGGGGCGCTTACAATGAGCAGTTCTTC. It encodes CASSLSGAGGAYNEQFF.

This clone was picked up one time. The chain employs TRBV25-1 and TRBJ1-4; weak D call: TRBD1 (6 bases). This CDR3 is built from 16 residues. Germline values: CDR1 MGHDK, CDR2 SYGVNS. With 3 bases removed from V and 3 bases from J, the gap between germline ends came to 14 bases. CDR3 amino acids: CASSDPQGPANEKLFF. CDR3 sequence (DNA): TGTGCCAGCAGTGATCCACAGGGCCCAGCTAATGAAAAACTGTTTTTT.

This chain connects TRBV3-1 (or the pseudogene TRBV3-2) to TRBJ1-1; 9 bases are a match to TRBD1. V was pared by 0 bases and J by 4 bases, with 9 bases of the junction left unmatched. Germline V gene lookup returns CDR1 LGHDT and CDR2 YNNKEL (reference sequence). The CDR3 runs to 17 residues. The CDR3 region is CASSQDWTGVGATEAFF. Written as DNA, the CDR3 is TGTGCCAGCAGCCAAGACTGGACAGGGGTCGGGGCCACTGAAGCTTTCTTT.

The V gene is TRBV5-4, the J gene TRBJ2-7; perhaps TRBD1 as D (6 bases). The CDR3 has 12 amino acids. V was cut by 4 bases and J by 4 bases, with 9 bases left in between. In germline, CDR1 is SGHNT, CDR2 YYREEE (reference sequence). The CDR3 loop reads CASSPDRYEQYF. In DNA form, the CDR3 reads TGTGCCAGCAGCCCAGACAGGTACGAGCAGTACTTC.

V and J are TRBV27 and TRBJ2-7; 7 bases fit TRBD2. The CDR3 totals 13 residues. Trimming at V came to 4 bases and at J to 2 bases, leaving 2 bases not matched to a gene. CDR1 is MNHEY and CDR2 is SMNVEV in the germline V gene (reference sequence). CDR3 sequence: CASSSGLAYEQYF. In DNA form, the CDR3 reads TGTGCCAGCAGTTCCGGACTAGCCTACGAGCAGTACTTC.

The V and J genes are TRBV6-5 and TRBJ2-7; D is undetermined. Germline values: CDR1 MNHEY, CDR2 SVGAGI. With 0 bases removed from V and 6 bases from J, the gap between germline ends came to 12 bases. The CDR3 has 14 amino acids. This CDR3 is CASSYSGLGREQYF. CDR3 DNA: TGTGCCAGCAGTTACTCGGGTTTGGGCCGCGAGCAGTACTTC.

The rearrangement links TRBV6-5 to TRBJ1-5; D gene ambiguous. Germline V CDR1 and CDR2: MNHEY, SVGAGI. The CDR3 totals 15 residues. V dropped 8 bases and J dropped 7 bases, with 21 bases sitting between them. The CDR3 spells CASREFRGGFQPQHF. In nucleotides, the CDR3 is TGTGCCAGCCGCGAATTCCGAGGAGGGTTCCAGCCCCAGCATTTT.

This clone has more than one count but fewer than ten. The chain has TRBV19 and TRBJ2-1; TRBD2 is a possible D gene (7 bases). CDR1 and CDR2 from the germline V gene are LNHDA and SQIVND (reference sequence). Trimming took 4 bases from V and 0 from J, leaving 16 bases between them. This CDR3 is built from 17 residues. The CDR3 spells CASSTHQGRVSYNEQFF. For the CDR3, the DNA is TGTGCCAGTAGTACCCACCAGGGGAGGGTCTCCTACAATGAGCAGTTCTTC.

V usage is TRBV19 and J usage is TRBJ2-7; TRBD1 agrees at 12 bases. The trim removed 5 bases at V and 1 base at J, leaving 3 bases unmatched. CDR3 length equals 15 residues. Germline values: CDR1 LNHDA, CDR2 SQIVND (reference sequence). The CDR3 sequence is CASSSGQGASYEQYF. CDR3 coding DNA: TGTGCCAGTAGTTCGGGACAGGGGGCGTCCTACGAGCAGTACTTC. Full variable domain (missing parts from reference TRBV19 and TRBJ2-7): DGGITQSPKYLFRKEGQNVTLSCEQNLNHDAMYWYRQDPGQGLRLIYYSQIVNDFQKGDIAEGYSVSREKKESFPLTVTSAQKNPTAFYLCASSSGQGASYEQYFGPGTRLTVT.